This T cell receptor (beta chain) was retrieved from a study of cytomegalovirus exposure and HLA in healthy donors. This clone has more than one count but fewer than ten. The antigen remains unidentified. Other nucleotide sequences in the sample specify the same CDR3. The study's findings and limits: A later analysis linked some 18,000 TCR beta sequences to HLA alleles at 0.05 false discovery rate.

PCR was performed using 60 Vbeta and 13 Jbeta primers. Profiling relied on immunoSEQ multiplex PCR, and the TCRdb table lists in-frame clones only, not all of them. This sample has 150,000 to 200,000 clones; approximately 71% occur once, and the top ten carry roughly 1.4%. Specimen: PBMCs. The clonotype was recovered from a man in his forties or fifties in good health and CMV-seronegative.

As DNA, the CDR3 is TGTGCCAGCAGTGAAGGAGGCTCTGGGGCCAACGTCCTGACTTTC. Its translation is CASSEGGSGANVLTF. The rearrangement links TRBV6-1 to TRBJ2-6; D uncertain. This CDR3 has 15 residues. The germline gives CDR1 MNHNS, CDR2 SASEGT. V lost 1 base and J lost 0, with 4 bases in between.